The 21 T cell receptor beta chains given below trace back to one sample, sequenced in a study of post-analysis software for immune sequencing data. Regarding the study as a whole: The study found TRBV5-6, TRBV5-1 and TRBV20-1 among 4 or 5 TRBV segments more frequent in patients than controls.

Unique molecular identifiers were present in the TCR beta cDNA libraries. TCRdb redid the calling of the PCR reads with MiXCR, one entry per CDR3 protein. The data hold 250,000 to 300,000 distinct CDR3 sequences, with 30% to 45% observed a single time. The antigens for these receptors are not known. Sequenced input: blood. These receptors came from a girl aged 5 to 17 with multiple sclerosis.

Remarks on this clonotype: Given a much more abundant clone one base away, this may be a read error. V usage is TRBV12-3 or TRBV12-4 and J usage is TRBJ1-5; no definite D call. The CDR3 is 15 residues long. The CDR3 here is CASSWIEGSNQPLHF. CDR3 coding DNA: TGTGCCAGCAGTTGGATTGAAGGGAGCAATCAGCCCCTGCATTTT.

This chain links TRBV7-2 with TRBJ2-7, with 10 nucleotides matching TRBD2. The V gene end was trimmed by 8 bases and the J gene end by 7 bases; junction bases not matched to a gene: 5. The length of the CDR3 is 12 residues. Germline V gene data show CDR1 as SGHTA and CDR2 as FQGNSA. CDR3 nucleotide sequence: TGTGCCAGCGGACTAGCGGTCTCAGAGCAGTACTTC. It yields the protein CASGLAVSEQYF.

This clonotype was seen only a few times. A much larger clone is a single base away; this may be a read error. The chain has TRBV15 and TRBJ2-5; D uncertain. Looked up from germline, CDR1 is LNHNV and CDR2 is YYDKDF (reference sequence). The CDR3 runs to 12 residues. Trimming pared 6 bases from V and 5 bases from J, leaving 10 bases between. The CDR3: CATSRDGETQYF. The CDR3 bases are TGTGCCACCAGTCGTGATGGGGAGACCCAGTACTTC. Full variable domain (missing parts from reference TRBV15 and TRBJ2-5): DAMVIQNPRYQVTQFGKPVTLSCSQTLNHNVMYWYQQKSSQAPKLLFHYYDKDFNNEADTPDNFQSRRPNTSFCFLDIRSPGLGDTAMYLCATSRDGETQYFGPGTRLLVL.

This clonotype was found many times. CDR3 residues: CASSLDGTRAWVRNEQFF. The DNA of the CDR3 is TGCGCCAGCAGCTTGGATGGGACCAGAGCTTGGGTAAGGAATGAGCAGTTCTTC. This chain links TRBV5-1 with TRBJ2-1; D is perhaps TRBD1 or TRBD2 (5 bases each). The CDR3 is made up of 18 amino acids. Germline CDR1 SGHRS, CDR2 YFSETQ. With 0 bases removed from V and 7 bases from J, the gap between germline ends came to 23 bases.

This chain connects TRBV7-9 to TRBJ1-3; D remains unclear. CDR3 length: 15 residues. From germline, CDR1 is SEHNR and CDR2 FQNEAQ (reference sequence). Trimming pared 3 bases from V and 0 bases from J, leaving 9 bases between. CDR3 nucleotide sequence: TGTGCCAGCAGCTTCTCGGGCCGCTCTGGAAACACCATATATTTT. Translation gives CASSFSGRSGNTIYF.

This clonotype was observed many times. V gene TRBV15 combines with J gene TRBJ1-4, with 10 bases fitting TRBD1. V was pared by 5 bases and J by 7 bases, with 4 bases of the junction left unmatched. CDR1 and CDR2 from the germline V gene are LNHNV and YYDKDF (reference sequence). The CDR3 totals 14 residues. DNA for the CDR3: TGTGCCACCAGCTACGGGACAGGGGTTGAAAAACTGTTTTTT. Amino acid sequence: CATSYGTGVEKLFF. The full variable domain, with the rest looked up from reference TRBV15 and TRBJ1-4, is DAMVIQNPRYQVTQFGKPVTLSCSQTLNHNVMYWYQQKSSQAPKLLFHYYDKDFNNEADTPDNFQSRRPNTSFCFLDIRSPGLGDTAMYLCATSYGTGVEKLFFGSGTQLSVL.

This clonotype has a count of ten or more. The germline gene is not matched at one end of the junction; a read error may be the cause. The rearrangement uses TRBV5-1 and TRBJ1-2; 7 nucleotides align to TRBD1. The CDR3 is 14 amino acids. Germline V CDR1 and CDR2: SGHRS, YFSETQ. CDR3 region: CASSLDRGNSGYTF. Written as DNA, the CDR3 is TGCGCCAGCAGCTTGGACAGGGGTAACTCTGGCTACACCTTC. The full variable domain, completed using reference TRBV5-1 and TRBJ1-2, is KAGVTQTPRYLIKTRGQQVTLSCSPISGHRSVSWYQQTPGQGLQFLFEYFSETQRNKGNFPGRFSGRQFSNSRSEMNVSTLELGDSALYLCASSLDRGNSGYTFGSGTRLTVV.

As regards this clonotype: This may come from a read error, since a much larger clone is one base off. V is TRBV10-3 and J is TRBJ2-7; 9 bases are shared with TRBD1. The V and J ends lost 4 bases and 6 bases, in that order; junction bases with no gene match: 10. The germline CDR1 and CDR2 sequences are ENHRY and SYGVKD. The CDR3 totals 15 residues. CDR3 nucleotide sequence: TGTGCCATCAGTGGGCGCGAGGGACAGGGAGGCGAGCAGTACGTC. Amino acids: CAISGREGQGGEQYV.

This clonotype was counted ten times or more. This chain joins TRBV12-3 or TRBV12-4 and TRBJ1-2; D may be TRBD1 (6 bases). The CDR3 is 13 amino acids. With 5 bases removed from V and 4 bases from J, the gap between germline ends came to 11 bases. This CDR3 reads CASSPRTAYGYTF. The DNA of the CDR3 is TGTGCCAGCAGTCCCCGGACAGCCTATGGCTACACCTTC.

There are many counts of this clonotype. The rearrangement joins TRBV4-1 to TRBJ1-5; D is undetermined. The V gene lost 0 bases and the J gene lost 5 bases, with 11 bases spanning the gap. This CDR3 is built from 15 residues. Germline V gene data show CDR1 as MGHRA and CDR2 as YSYEKL. The CDR3 here is CASSQDLKSHQPQHF. In nucleotides, the CDR3 is TGCGCCAGCAGCCAAGACCTCAAATCACATCAGCCCCAGCATTTT.

The rearrangement links TRBV20-1 to TRBJ1-5; weak D call: TRBD1 (6 bases). V lost 7 bases and J 0 bases, leaving 22 bases between the germline ends. CDR1 DFQATT and CDR2 SNEGSKA come from the germline V gene (reference sequence). The CDR3 totals 17 residues. CDR3 sequence (DNA): TGCAGTGGGCTTAGGGTCCTAGGGGGTTATAGCAATCAGCCCCAGCATTTT. This translates into CSGLRVLGGYSNQPQHF.

The rearrangement joins TRBV5-1 to TRBJ1-1; maybe TRBD1 (5 bases). The CDR3 spans 13 residues. Germline lookup yields CDR1 SGHRS and CDR2 YFSETQ. V shed 7 bases and J shed 2 bases, with 12 bases lying between them. The CDR3 reads CASGLQANTEAFF. The CDR3 coding sequence is TGCGCCAGCGGCCTACAGGCAAACACTGAAGCTTTCTTT.

J is TRBJ1-1 and V is TRBV20-1; D not certain. Trimming left V 4 bases short and J 4 bases short, with 16 bases between. The CDR3 extends over 14 amino acids. Germline lookup yields CDR1 DFQATT and CDR2 SNEGSKA (reference sequence). This CDR3 is CSATIGNSGTEAFF. The CDR3 DNA follows: TGCAGTGCTACAATAGGCAATAGTGGCACTGAAGCTTTCTTT.

This clonotype turned up a few times. The gene calls are TRBV30 and TRBJ2-3; D is perhaps TRBD1 or TRBD2 (5 bases each). The CDR3 contains 15 residues. V shed 3 bases and J shed 0 bases, with 13 bases lying between them. Germline CDR1 and CDR2: GTSNPN and SVGIG (reference sequence). In nucleotides, the CDR3 is TGTGCCTGGAGCCCTGGTGGGGGAAGCACAGATACGCAGTATTTT. It is translated as CAWSPGGGSTDTQYF.

The CDR3 sequence is CSVSGQTNQPQHF. The CDR3 DNA reads TGCAGCGTTTCAGGCCAGACTAATCAGCCCCAGCATTTT. The chain employs TRBV29-1 and TRBJ1-5; D is ambiguous. V was clipped by 5 bases and J by 4 bases, with 12 bases between them. The CDR3 contains 13 residues. CDR1 SQVTM and CDR2 ANQGSEA come from the germline V gene.

The rearrangement uses TRBV5-1 and TRBJ2-2; 7 positions agree with TRBD2. The CDR3 covers 19 residues. J gave up 0 bases and V 0 bases, and 11 bases lay outside the gene matches. Germline CDR1 and CDR2: SGHRS and YFSETQ. DNA of the CDR3: TGCGCCAGCAGCTTGGGCCGCCGAGGGCTAGCGGCGAACACCGGGGAGCTGTTTTTT. It encodes CASSLGRRGLAANTGELFF.

This clonotype was picked up many times. V gene TRBV24-1 combines with J gene TRBJ2-7, with 8 positions matching TRBD2. V was clipped by 1 base and J by 5 bases; unmatched bases: 18. CDR3 length: 19 amino acids. Germline CDR1 and CDR2: KGHDR and SFDVKD. The CDR3 loop reads CATSDFLRAGGRVLHEQYF. The CDR3 DNA follows: TGTGCCACCAGTGATTTCCTCCGGGCGGGGGGCCGCGTTCTCCACGAGCAGTACTTC.

This clonotype was seen just once. The junction shows a germline mismatch at one end, possibly a read error. The CDR3 loop is CAGSQDMRRTDTQYF. The CDR3 DNA is TGTGCCGGCAGCCAAGATATGAGGCGGACAGATACGCAGTATTTT. The chain couples TRBV14 to TRBJ2-3; D uncertain. Germline assignment: CDR1 SGHDN and CDR2 FVKESK. The CDR3 extends over 15 amino acids. Variable domain in full (rest from reference TRBV14 and TRBJ2-3): EAGVTQFPSHSVIEKGQTVTLRCDPISGHDNLYWYRRVMGKEIKFLLHFVKESKQDESGMPNNRFLAERTGGTYSTLKVQPAELEDSGVYFCAGSQDMRRTDTQYFGPGTRLTVL.

The rearrangement joins TRBV4-2 to TRBJ2-2, with D maybe TRBD2 (6 bases). The CDR3 is 16 residues long. CDR1 and CDR2 from the germline V gene are LGHNA and YNFKEQ. V gave up 3 bases and J gave up 3 bases, with 14 bases separating them. CDR3 sequence reads: CASSQDYSRDTGELFF. DNA of the CDR3: TGTGCCAGCAGCCAGGACTACTCACGAGACACCGGGGAGCTGTTTTTT.

The genes are TRBV10-2 and TRBJ1-1, with 7 bases identical to TRBD1. Germline V gene sequence: CDR1 WSHSY, CDR2 SAAADI. With 6 bases clipped from V and 5 bases from J, the junction kept 6 bases outside the gene matches. CDR3 length: 13 amino acids. This CDR3 is CASSEQGRTEAFF. The CDR3 DNA is TGCGCCAGCAGCGAACAGGGGAGAACTGAAGCTTTCTTT.

This chain uses TRBV10-3 with TRBJ1-1; no reliable D call. This CDR3 is built from 13 residues. Germline V gene lookup returns CDR1 ENHRY and CDR2 SYGVKD. Trimming took off 10 bases at V and 1 base at J, with 13 bases between the two ends. CDR3 amino acids: CANRLGENTEAFF. CDR3 DNA sequence: TGTGCCAACCGCCTGGGAGAGAACACTGAAGCTTTCTTT.